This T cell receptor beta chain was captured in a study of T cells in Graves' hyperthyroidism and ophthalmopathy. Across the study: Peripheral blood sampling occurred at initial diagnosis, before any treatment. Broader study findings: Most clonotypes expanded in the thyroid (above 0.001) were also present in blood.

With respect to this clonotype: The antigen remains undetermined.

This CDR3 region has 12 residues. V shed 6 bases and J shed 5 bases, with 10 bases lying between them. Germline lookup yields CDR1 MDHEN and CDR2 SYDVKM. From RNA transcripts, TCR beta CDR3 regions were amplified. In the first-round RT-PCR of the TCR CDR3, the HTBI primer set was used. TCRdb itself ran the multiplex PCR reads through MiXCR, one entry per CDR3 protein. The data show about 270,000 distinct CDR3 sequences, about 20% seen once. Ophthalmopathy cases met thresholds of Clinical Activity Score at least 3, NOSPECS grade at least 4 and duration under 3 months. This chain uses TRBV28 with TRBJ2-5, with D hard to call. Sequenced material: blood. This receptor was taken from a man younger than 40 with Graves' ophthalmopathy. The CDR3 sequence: CASSPTQETQYF. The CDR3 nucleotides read TGTGCCAGCAGCCCAACCCAGGAGACCCAGTACTTC.